Below, one T cell receptor (beta chain) is given with its context. The antigen is unknown. Germline trimming cut 11 bases from V and 10 bases from J; bases unmatched to any gene: 15. CDR3 length: 14 amino acids. Germline values: CDR1 SNHLY, CDR2 FYNNEI. Version v3.0 of the immunoSEQ assay was performed at survey level. Sequencing used immunoSEQ multiplex PCR; TCRdb keeps in-frame clones, though not all of them. Of about 19,000 clones in the sample, less than 85% are singletons; the top ten hold approximately 15%. These data belong to a study of long-term antiretroviral therapy in people with HIV. Study results and caveats: Clones showing expansion before ART dominated the repertoire at all time points.

The chain employs TRBV2 and TRBJ2-1, with TRBD1 matching over 9 bases. Source: unsorted PBMCs, taken 0.5 years before starting antiretroviral therapy. The origin of this receptor is a woman aged 45-65 years with HIV. The CDR3: CAGNTGTGLGEQFF. The CDR3, as DNA: TGTGCCGGGAACACCGGGACAGGGTTAGGGGAGCAGTTCTTC.